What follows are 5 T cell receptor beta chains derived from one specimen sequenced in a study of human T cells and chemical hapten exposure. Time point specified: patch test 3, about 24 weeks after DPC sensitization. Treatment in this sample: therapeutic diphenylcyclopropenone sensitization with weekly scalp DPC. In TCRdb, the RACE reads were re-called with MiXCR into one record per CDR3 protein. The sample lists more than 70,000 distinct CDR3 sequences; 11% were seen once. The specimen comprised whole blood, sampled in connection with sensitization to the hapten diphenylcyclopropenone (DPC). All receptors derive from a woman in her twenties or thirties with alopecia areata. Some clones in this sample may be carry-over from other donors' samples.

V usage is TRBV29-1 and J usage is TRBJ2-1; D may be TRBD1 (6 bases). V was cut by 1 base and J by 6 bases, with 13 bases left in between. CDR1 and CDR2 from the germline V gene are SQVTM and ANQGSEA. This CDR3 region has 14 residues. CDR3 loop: CSVEGRTVLNEQFF. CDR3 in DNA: TGCAGCGTTGAAGGACGGACAGTTCTCAATGAGCAGTTCTTC.

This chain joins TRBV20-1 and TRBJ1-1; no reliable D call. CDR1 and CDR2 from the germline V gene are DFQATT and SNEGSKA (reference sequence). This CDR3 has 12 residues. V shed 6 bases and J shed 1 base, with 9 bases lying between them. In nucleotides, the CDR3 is TGCAGTGCGGTCCGGGGGAACACTGAAGCTTTCTTT. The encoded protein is CSAVRGNTEAFF.

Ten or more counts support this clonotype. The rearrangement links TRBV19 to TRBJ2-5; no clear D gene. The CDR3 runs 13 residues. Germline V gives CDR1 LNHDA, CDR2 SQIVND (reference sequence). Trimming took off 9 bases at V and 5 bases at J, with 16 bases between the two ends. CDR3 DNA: TGTGCCAGCACTCGGCCGGATGAGGAGACCCAGTACTTC. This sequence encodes CASTRPDEETQYF.

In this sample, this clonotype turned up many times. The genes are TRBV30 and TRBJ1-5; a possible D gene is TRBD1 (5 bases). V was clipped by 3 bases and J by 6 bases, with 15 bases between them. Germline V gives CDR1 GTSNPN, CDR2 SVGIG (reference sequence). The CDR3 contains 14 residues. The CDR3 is CAWSGGGFSQPQHF. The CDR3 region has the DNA TGTGCCTGGAGCGGTGGGGGATTCAGTCAGCCCCAGCATTTT. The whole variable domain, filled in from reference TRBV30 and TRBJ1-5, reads SQTIHQWPATLVQPVGSPLSLECTVEGTSNPNLYWYRQAAGRGLQLLFYSVGIGQISSEVPQNLSASRPQDRQFILSSKKLLLSDSGFYLCAWSGGGFSQPQHFGDGTRLSIL.

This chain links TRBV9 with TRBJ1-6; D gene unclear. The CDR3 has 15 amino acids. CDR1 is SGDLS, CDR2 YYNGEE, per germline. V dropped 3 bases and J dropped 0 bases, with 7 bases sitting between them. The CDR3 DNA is TGTGCCAGCAGCGAGGACTACTCCTATAATTCACCCCTCCACTTT. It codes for CASSEDYSYNSPLHF.